This T cell receptor beta chain was sequenced during a study of regulatory T cells in long-lasting Graves disease. Relying on iRepertoire HTBI primers and Arm-PCR of CDR3 regions, the team built TCR beta libraries. Per the original methods: Throughout the samples, researchers identified roughly 60 TRBV and roughly 14 TRBJ segments. TCRdb re-analysed the multiplex PCR reads in MiXCR, keeping a single row per CDR3 protein. None of the V and J calls come from the authors' own analysis; TCRdb made them. Of about 370,000 distinct CDR3 sequences listed, about 14% were seen once; the top ten hold 22%. This clonotype was seen many times. The target antigen is unknown. CDR1 and CDR2 (germline): DFQATT, SNEGSKA (reference sequence). This CDR3 has 13 residues. Trimming cost V 2 bases and J 6 bases, with 11 bases left between them. The sample's time point: newly diagnosed GD, antithyroid drugs for less than 3 months. Construction of the TCR library relied on RNA isolated from PBMCs. Patients were from an endocrinology department in Xi'an, China.

Whole-study findings and limits: Persistent disease was associated with favored TRBV28 usage and with favored use of TRBJ1-2 and TRBJ2-5. Among the persistent patients, some 2,900 public clonotypes were shared, more than the approximately 1,000 shared among new patients.

The rearrangement links TRBV20-1 to TRBJ1-5; possibly TRBD1 for D (5 bases). This specimen was peripheral blood mononuclear cells (PBMCs), taken at new diagnosis, from a patient treated with antithyroid drugs. This clonotype originated in a female donor with Graves disease. The CDR3: CSARQQGPQPQHF. Written as DNA, the CDR3 is TGCAGTGCTAGACAGCAGGGCCCTCAGCCCCAGCATTTT.